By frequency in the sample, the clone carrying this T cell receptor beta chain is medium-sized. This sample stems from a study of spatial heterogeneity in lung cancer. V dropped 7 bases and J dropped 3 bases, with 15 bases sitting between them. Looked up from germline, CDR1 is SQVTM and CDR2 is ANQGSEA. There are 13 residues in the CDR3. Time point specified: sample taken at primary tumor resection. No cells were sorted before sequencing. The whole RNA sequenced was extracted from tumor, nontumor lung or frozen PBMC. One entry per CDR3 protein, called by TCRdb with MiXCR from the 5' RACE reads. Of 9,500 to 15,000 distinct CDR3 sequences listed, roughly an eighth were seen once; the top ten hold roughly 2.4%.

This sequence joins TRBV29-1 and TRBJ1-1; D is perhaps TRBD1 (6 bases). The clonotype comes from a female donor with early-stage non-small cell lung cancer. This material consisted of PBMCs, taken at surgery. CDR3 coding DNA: TGCAGCGCAGAGGGGGGGCTTGACACTGAAGCTTTCTTT. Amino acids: CSAEGGLDTEAFF.